Presented here are 28 T cell receptor beta chains from one specimen sequenced in a study of blood T cell repertoires in COVID-19 (dated by TCRdb to 2018 to 2020). The method was the immunoSEQ multiplex PCR assay. Drawn from immuneACCESS, this table holds only the in-frame rearrangements with V and J called that TCRdb kept. Clones are partly lost; checked studies trace under half to an unresolved V gene and leave the rest unexplained. The sample table holds around 200,000 clones, of which 80% to 90% were seen once. The ten largest clonotypes hold 4.5% to 5% of the sample. Sequenced sample: peripheral blood. These receptors were taken from a woman aged 80 or over with acute or convalescent COVID-19.

The genes are TRBV7-9 and TRBJ1-3; possible D gene TRBD1, 5 bases. Germline V gives CDR1 SEHNR, CDR2 FQNEAQ (reference sequence). The CDR3 loop spans 14 amino acids. V lost 5 bases to trimming and J lost 0 bases, with 8 bases between them. The CDR3 DNA follows: TGTGCCAGCAGCGACGACAGCTCTGGAAACACCATATATTTT. This gives the protein CASSDDSSGNTIYF.

The gene calls are TRBV5-1 and TRBJ1-3; no clear D. Trimming cost V 0 bases and J 0 bases, with 7 bases left between them. This CDR3 contains 15 residues. CDR1 and CDR2 (germline): SGHRS, YFSETQ. The CDR3 reads CASSLGGGSGNTIYF. CDR3 DNA: TGCGCCAGCAGCTTGGGGGGAGGCTCTGGAAACACCATATATTTT. Combining the CDR3 with reference TRBV5-1 and TRBJ1-3 gives the whole variable domain KAGVTQTPRYLIKTRGQQVTLSCSPISGHRSVSWYQQTPGQGLQFLFEYFSETQRNKGNFPGRFSGRQFSNSRSEMNVSTLELGDSALYLCASSLGGGSGNTIYFGEGSWLTVV.

The table lists this clone with many counts. The gene calls are TRBV30 and TRBJ2-2; 10 nucleotides agree with TRBD2. The CDR3 sequence is 14 residues long. In germline, CDR1 is GTSNPN, CDR2 SVGIG (reference sequence). Trimming cost V 4 bases and J 6 bases; bases outside gene matches: 5. The CDR3 nucleotides read TGTGCCTGGAACTTAGCGGGAGGCCCCGGGGAGCTGTTTTTT. Translating gives CAWNLAGGPGELFF.

In its sample, this clone was seen a few times. V and J are TRBV2 and TRBJ1-6, with 8 nucleotides matching TRBD1. This CDR3 has 14 residues. Trimming removed 4 bases from V and 4 bases from J; junction bases left unmatched: 0. CDR1 SNHLY and CDR2 FYNNEI come from the germline V gene. CDR3 region: CASSGTGYNSPLHF. The CDR3 DNA reads as TGTGCCAGCAGTGGGACAGGGTATAATTCACCCCTCCACTTT.

The rearrangement joins TRBV5-1 to TRBJ2-3; D is unresolved. The CDR3 has 16 residues. CDR1 is SGHRS and CDR2 is YFSETQ in the germline V gene. V was cut by 0 bases and J by 2 bases, with 13 bases left in between. This CDR3 is CASSLAEGGNTDTQYF. Written as DNA, the CDR3 is TGCGCCAGCAGCTTGGCCGAAGGCGGTAACACAGATACGCAGTATTTT.

This rearrangement joins TRBV27 to TRBJ2-3; D is perhaps TRBD2 (6 bases). The CDR3 covers 18 residues. The V end lost 4 bases, the J end lost 0 bases, and 20 bases lay between the germline ends. Per germline, CDR1 MNHEY and CDR2 SMNVEV (reference sequence). The CDR3: CASSSPGGRLPSTDTQYF. Here the CDR3 DNA reads TGTGCCAGCAGTTCCCCCGGGGGTCGGCTTCCTAGCACAGATACGCAGTATTTT.

The V gene is TRBV2, the J gene TRBJ1-2, with TRBD1 identical over 9 bases. The ends lost 9 bases at V and 3 bases at J; junction bases unmatched: 2. This CDR3 spans 12 amino acids. The germline V gene has CDR1 SNHLY and CDR2 FYNNEI. The DNA for the CDR3 is TGTGCCAGACAGGGGGCGGACTATGGCTACACCTTC. Translating gives CARQGADYGYTF. Variable domain in full (rest from reference TRBV2 and TRBJ1-2): EPEVTQTPSHQVTQMGQEVILRCVPISNHLYFYWYRQILGQKVEFLVSFYNNEISEKSEIFDDQFSVERPDGSNFTLKIRSTKLEDSAMYFCARQGADYGYTFGSGTRLTVV.

V gene TRBV28 combines with J gene TRBJ1-2, with D unclear. In germline, CDR1 is MDHEN, CDR2 SYDVKM. CDR3 length: 13 residues. Deletions cut 2 bases from V and 4 bases from J, with 8 bases between. The CDR3 spells CASSLQDPYGYTF. CDR3 bases: TGTGCCAGCAGTTTACAGGATCCCTATGGCTACACCTTC.

This chain links TRBV6-5 with TRBJ2-5; 8 positions match TRBD1. V lost 8 bases, J lost 5 bases, and 13 bases stayed unmatched. Germline V lookup: CDR1 MNHEY, CDR2 SVGAGI. The CDR3 covers 15 residues. The CDR3 DNA follows: TGTGCCAGCGGGAGAGGGACAGGAGTGGGGGAGACCCAGTACTTC. Amino acids: CASGRGTGVGETQYF.

Only one count was recorded for this clone. The J gene is TRBJ1-6, the V gene TRBV5-1; TRBD1 is a possible D gene (5 bases). The CDR3 covers 15 residues. The ends were cut back, 5 bases at V and 0 bases at J, with 9 bases in the middle. The germline V gene encodes CDR1 SGHRS and CDR2 YFSETQ. CDR3 region: CASRTDSSYNSPLHF. Here the CDR3 DNA reads TGCGCCAGCAGAACCGACAGCTCCTATAATTCACCCCTCCACTTT.

The genes are TRBV6-2 or TRBV6-3 and TRBJ1-4, with D uncertain. Between the trimmed V and J ends, which lost 0 bases and 5 bases, there was a span of 10 bases. CDR3 length: 15 amino acids. Germline V gene data show CDR1 as MNHEY and CDR2 as SVGEGT. As DNA, the CDR3 is TGTGCCAGCAGTTACTCGTGGTACGGGAATGAAAAACTGTTTTTT. It is translated as CASSYSWYGNEKLFF.

The chain employs TRBV7-3 and TRBJ2-1; 15 bases match TRBD2. The CDR3 is 15 amino acids. V lost 8 bases, J lost 7 bases, and 6 bases stayed unmatched. Germline CDR1 and CDR2: SGHTA and FQGTGA. Here the CDR3 DNA reads TGTGCCAGCCGGAAGGGACTAGCGGGGGGTAATGAGCAGTTCTTC. It translates to CASRKGLAGGNEQFF.

V usage is TRBV5-8 and J usage is TRBJ2-7; D may be TRBD2 (6 bases). Deletions cut 5 bases from V and 2 bases from J, with 17 bases between. The CDR3 extends over 15 amino acids. Germline V lookup: CDR1 SGHTS, CDR2 YDEGEE. The CDR3 sequence is CASRLPGENPYEQYF. CDR3 nucleotide sequence: TGTGCCAGCAGACTCCCGGGAGAAAATCCCTACGAGCAGTACTTC.

The V gene is TRBV5-1, the J gene TRBJ2-2; 10 bases align to TRBD2. CDR3 length equals 17 residues. The germline V gene encodes CDR1 SGHRS and CDR2 YFSETQ. Trimming removed 4 bases from V and 2 bases from J; junction bases left unmatched: 8. This chain's CDR3 is CASSLGTSAENTGELFF. CDR3 nucleotide sequence: TGCGCCAGCAGCCTAGGGACTAGCGCTGAAAACACCGGGGAGCTGTTTTTT.

This clone was observed once. The genes are TRBV6-5 and TRBJ2-1; 9 bases agree with TRBD1. V was pared by 6 bases and J by 2 bases, with 5 bases of the junction left unmatched. The CDR3 covers 15 residues. CDR1 and CDR2 (germline): MNHEY, SVGAGI. In nucleotides, the CDR3 is TGTGCCAGCAGACTGGACAGGGGCGCCTACAATGAGCAGTTCTTC. The encoded protein is CASRLDRGAYNEQFF.

The chain is built from TRBV14 and TRBJ1-1; D not resolved. V shed 5 bases and J shed 7 bases, with 8 bases lying between them. CDR1 is SGHDN and CDR2 is FVKESK in the germline V gene. The CDR3 runs 11 residues. This CDR3 is CASSLRGEAFF. Here the CDR3 DNA reads TGTGCCAGCAGCTTACGGGGTGAAGCTTTCTTT.

The chain links TRBV4-1 to TRBJ2-5; weak D call: TRBD1 (6 bases). Trimming stripped 0 bases from V and 4 bases from J, with 12 bases between. CDR1 is MGHRA and CDR2 is YSYEKL in the germline V gene. CDR3 length: 15 amino acids. CDR3 residues: CASSQEGASRETQYF. The DNA of the CDR3 is TGCGCCAGCAGCCAAGAGGGGGCGAGTAGAGAGACCCAGTACTTC.

V gene TRBV7-2 combines with J gene TRBJ2-7, with TRBD1 as a possible D gene (6 bases). V dropped 1 base and J dropped 0 bases, with 13 bases sitting between them. The CDR3 totals 16 residues. Germline values: CDR1 SGHTA, CDR2 FQGNSA. CDR3: CASSLEGTTSSYEQYF. CDR3 coding DNA: TGTGCCAGCAGCTTAGAAGGGACAACAAGCTCCTACGAGCAGTACTTC.

This clone was seen a single time. V and J are TRBV5-6 and TRBJ2-7; TRBD1 matches at 8 bases. CDR3 length: 14 amino acids. V gave up 2 bases and J gave up 5 bases; unmatched junction bases: 6. Germline CDR1 and CDR2: SGHDT and YYEEEE. The CDR3 bases are TGTGCCAGCAGCTTCGGACAGGGCGTACACGAGCAGTACTTC. Translating it yields CASSFGQGVHEQYF.

The V and J genes are TRBV19 and TRBJ2-4, with a weak D call TRBD2 (5 bases). The CDR3 loop spans 17 amino acids. Germline-derived CDR1 and CDR2 are LNHDA and SQIVND (reference sequence). V was pared by 6 bases and J by 2 bases, with 20 bases between. In nucleotides, the CDR3 is TGTGCCAGTAGCCCACGGGCTCGGGGAGACTCCAAAAACATTCAGTACTTC. Translation gives CASSPRARGDSKNIQYF.

This chain links TRBV29-1 with TRBJ1-2; D remains unclear. Trimming cost V 2 bases and J 4 bases, with 11 bases left between them. CDR3 length: 13 residues. Germline loops: CDR1 SQVTM, CDR2 ANQGSEA. CDR3 DNA sequence: TGCAGCGTTGAATCAGGATCCAGCTATGGCTACACCTTC. This encodes CSVESGSSYGYTF.

The chain uses TRBV28 and TRBJ1-5; D gene unclear. Germline assignment: CDR1 MDHEN and CDR2 SYDVKM. V was trimmed by 1 base and J by 2 bases, leaving 6 bases between them. The CDR3 length is 14 residues. This CDR3 reads CASSLYTGNQPQHF. CDR3 bases: TGTGCCAGCAGTTTATACACCGGCAATCAGCCCCAGCATTTT.

The chain couples TRBV2 to TRBJ2-2; 8 bases match TRBD2. V was clipped by 6 bases and J by 7 bases; unmatched bases: 13. The CDR3 extends over 16 amino acids. The germline V gene encodes CDR1 SNHLY and CDR2 FYNNEI. In nucleotides, the CDR3 is TGTGCCAGCAGGCCGGGACTAGGGTCCCGTTTCGGGGAGCTGTTTTTT. Amino acid sequence: CASRPGLGSRFGELFF.

This sequence joins TRBV27 and TRBJ1-2, with D hard to call. Trimming cost V 2 bases and J 5 bases, with 15 bases left between them. This CDR3 is built from 15 residues. Germline CDR1 and CDR2: MNHEY and SMNVEV (reference sequence). In nucleotides, the CDR3 is TGTGCCAGCAGTTTAAGGCCCGCGGCGCTATATGGCTACACCTTC. Translating gives CASSLRPAALYGYTF.

This rearrangement joins TRBV7-2 to TRBJ2-1; 11 bases fit TRBD2. From germline, CDR1 is SGHTA and CDR2 FQGNSA. V was clipped by 1 base and J by 8 bases; unmatched bases: 13. CDR3 length: 18 amino acids. The CDR3 spells CASSLVGSTSGSIYEQFF. The CDR3 DNA is TGTGCCAGCAGCTTAGTGGGGTCAACTAGCGGGAGTATCTATGAGCAGTTCTTC.

V gene TRBV4-3 combines with J gene TRBJ2-4; TRBD2 might be the D (6 bases). Looked up from germline, CDR1 is LGHNA and CDR2 is YSLEER. Trimming removed 1 base from V and 0 bases from J, with 13 bases in between. This CDR3 has 17 amino acids. In DNA, the CDR3 is TGCGCCAGCAGCCAAGGACGGAGGGGAATAGCCAAAAACATTCAGTACTTC. Encoded protein: CASSQGRRGIAKNIQYF.

The rearrangement links TRBV20-1 to TRBJ2-7; D is unresolved. CDR3 length: 11 amino acids. Germline CDR1 DFQATT, CDR2 SNEGSKA (reference sequence). The V end was cut by 4 bases, the J end by 5 bases, with 9 bases between. The CDR3 DNA sequence: TGCAGTGCTACATTGAGGCACGAGCAGTACTTC. Amino acids: CSATLRHEQYF.

The CDR3 region has the DNA TGTGCCAGTTCCGGGACAGCTTACAATTCACCCCTCCACTTT. It is translated as CASSGTAYNSPLHF. The chain carries TRBV27 and TRBJ1-6; 7 bases are shared with TRBD1. CDR3 length: 14 residues. Trimming removed 9 bases from V and 7 bases from J; junction bases left unmatched: 9. The germline gives CDR1 MNHEY, CDR2 SMNVEV (reference sequence).